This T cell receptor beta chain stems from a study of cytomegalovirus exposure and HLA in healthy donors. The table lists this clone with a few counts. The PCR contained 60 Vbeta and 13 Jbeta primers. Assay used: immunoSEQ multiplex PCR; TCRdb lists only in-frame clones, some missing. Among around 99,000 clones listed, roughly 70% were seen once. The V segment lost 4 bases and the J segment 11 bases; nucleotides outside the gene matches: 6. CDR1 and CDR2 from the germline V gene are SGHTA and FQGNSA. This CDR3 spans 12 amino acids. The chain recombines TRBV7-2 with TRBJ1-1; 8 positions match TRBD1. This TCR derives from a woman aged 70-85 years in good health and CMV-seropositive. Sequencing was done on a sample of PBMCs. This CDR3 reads CASSSQGAVAFF. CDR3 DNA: TGTGCCAGCAGCTCTCAGGGGGCTGTGGCTTTCTTT.